This TCR beta chain emerged from a study of technical replicates of blood from a handful of donors. Repertoires were generated with immunoSEQ multiplex PCR, while TCRdb's copy carries only in-frame clones and drops some. The data contain 55,000 to 80,000 clones, roughly 96% of them seen just once; the ten biggest clones take up approximately 0.2%. The receptor was derived from a human donor in good health. The sample taken for sequencing was T cells isolated from PBMCs.

The CDR3 DNA reads TGTGCCAGCAGCCACCACACGGGAGCCCCTCTATTAGCCAAAAACATTCAGTACTTC. Residues: CASSHHTGAPLLAKNIQYF. The gene calls are TRBV4-2 and TRBJ2-4; a weak D match, TRBD2 (6 bases). The germline V gene has CDR1 LGHNA and CDR2 YNFKEQ. The ends were cut back, 3 bases at V and 0 bases at J, with 21 bases in the middle. The CDR3 has 19 amino acids.